This TCR beta chain was obtained from a study of identical twins. TCRdb fed the 5' RACE reads into MiXCR, producing one record per CDR3 protein. The profile shows hundreds of thousands of distinct CDR3 sequences, 6% to 8.5% of them singletons. The CDR3 is 17 residues long. Germline CDR1 MNHNS, CDR2 SASEGT. V lost 0 bases and J lost 3, with 17 bases in between. In addition, the sample was reused for a study of yellow fever vaccine responses in identical twins.

The V gene is TRBV6-1, the J gene TRBJ1-1; weak D call: TRBD1 (5 bases). Sequenced: CD8+ T cells sorted from blood. The source is a woman between 18 and 30 years old in good health. CDR3 sequence reads: CASSEAAWGGGDTEAFF. CDR3 nucleotides: TGTGCCAGCAGTGAAGCTGCGTGGGGAGGAGGGGACACTGAAGCTTTCTTT.